These 28 T cell receptor beta chains were sequenced from one sample in a study of T cell responses to AZD1222 COVID-19 vaccine. The method was immunoSEQ multiplex PCR; TCRdb's version includes in-frame clones alone and lacks a portion of them. This table has about 190,000 clones, 85% to 90% appearing once. Sequences were derived from peripheral blood, sampled on day 0 of MenACWY control vaccination. The receptor source for this set is an adult in good health.

V is TRBV19 and J is TRBJ2-3; tentatively, D is TRBD1 (6 bases). CDR1 is LNHDA, CDR2 SQIVND, per germline (reference sequence). The CDR3 has 14 amino acids. Deletions cut 6 bases from V and 4 bases from J, with 14 bases between. CDR3 DNA sequence: TGTGCCAGTAGCCCTGGGACAACCCCAGATACGCAGTATTTT. Its protein product is CASSPGTTPDTQYF.

This chain links TRBV7-6 with TRBJ2-1; D remains ambiguous. CDR1 SGHVS and CDR2 FNYEAQ come from the germline V gene. This CDR3 has 16 amino acids. The ends were cut back, 4 bases at V and 0 bases at J, with 13 bases in the middle. The DNA for the CDR3 is TGTGCCAGCAGCTCCATCCGCTTATTCTCCTACAATGAGCAGTTCTTC. This gives the protein CASSSIRLFSYNEQFF. The full variable domain, completed using reference TRBV7-6 and TRBJ2-1, is GAGVSQSPRYKVTKRGQDVALRCDPISGHVSLYWYRQALGQGPEFLTYFNYEAQQDKSGLPNDRFSAERPEGSISTLTIQRTEQRDSAMYRCASSSIRLFSYNEQFFGPGTRLTVL.

The genes are TRBV5-4 and TRBJ1-1, with D perhaps matching TRBD1 (6 bases). Trimming left V 4 bases short and J 0 bases short, with 13 bases between. Germline values: CDR1 SGHNT, CDR2 YYREEE (reference sequence). CDR3 size: 15 residues. CDR3 bases: TGTGCCAGCAGCGGCGGTGGGACAATGAACACTGAAGCTTTCTTT. It translates to CASSGGGTMNTEAFF.

The V call is TRBV28, the J call TRBJ1-2; TRBD1 might be the D (5 bases). The CDR3 extends over 16 amino acids. Trimming left V 3 bases short and J 6 bases short, with 20 bases between. Germline CDR1 MDHEN, CDR2 SYDVKM. This chain's CDR3 is CASSFEDTVMLHGYTF. The CDR3, as DNA: TGTGCCAGCAGTTTCGAGGACACTGTAATGCTCCATGGCTACACCTTC.

The rearrangement links TRBV19 to TRBJ1-2; D gene uncertain. V lost 0 bases and J lost 7, with 9 bases in between. The CDR3 contains 13 residues. From germline, CDR1 is LNHDA and CDR2 SQIVND (reference sequence). The CDR3 coding sequence is TGTGCCAGTAGTATAGACCGGACGGCTGGCTACACCTTC. Translating gives CASSIDRTAGYTF.

The rearrangement links TRBV10-3 to TRBJ2-5, with TRBD1 matching over 7 bases. Per germline, CDR1 ENHRY and CDR2 SYGVKD. The J segment lost 1 base and the V segment lost 9 bases, leaving 2 bases of the junction unmatched. This CDR3 region has 12 residues. The chain's CDR3 is CAIRTGQETQYF. CDR3 sequence (DNA): TGTGCCATTAGGACAGGCCAAGAGACCCAGTACTTC.

The chain carries TRBV4-3 and TRBJ1-3; 12 nucleotides match TRBD1. The CDR3 has 16 residues. The germline CDR1 and CDR2 sequences are LGHNA and YSLEER. J lost 4 bases, V lost 4 bases, and 5 bases had no gene match. The CDR3, as DNA: TGCGCCAGCAGCCCCGGGACAGGGGGCATCGGAAACACCATATATTTT. It codes for CASSPGTGGIGNTIYF.

This chain connects TRBV28 to TRBJ2-7; TRBD1 agrees at 7 bases. V was pared by 4 bases and J by 0 bases, with 18 bases of the junction left unmatched. CDR3 length: 19 amino acids. Germline-derived CDR1 and CDR2 are MDHEN and SYDVKM. CDR3 DNA sequence: TGTGCCAGCAGTTCTTATGGTCGACAGGGAGAAAAGAGCTCCTACGAGCAGTACTTC. It encodes CASSSYGRQGEKSSYEQYF.

The chain combines TRBV3-1 (or the pseudogene TRBV3-2) with TRBJ1-1, with D tentatively TRBD1 (5 bases). Trimming pared 2 bases from V and 8 bases from J, leaving 12 bases between. Germline-derived CDR1 and CDR2 are LGHDT and YNNKEL (reference sequence). CDR3 length equals 13 residues. CDR3 residues: CASSQTRDREAFF. The CDR3 DNA follows: TGTGCCAGCAGCCAAACCCGGGACCGAGAAGCTTTCTTT.

The V gene is TRBV3-1 (or the pseudogene TRBV3-2), the J gene TRBJ1-1; D call uncertain. Germline V CDR1 and CDR2: LGHDT, YNNKEL (reference sequence). V was cut by 0 bases and J by 12 bases, with 11 bases left in between. There are 12 residues in the CDR3. CDR3 nucleotides: TGTGCCAGCAGCCAAGATATCTCGGCCCCTTTCTTT. It codes for CASSQDISAPFF.

This clone was recorded once. The rearrangement links TRBV6-5 to TRBJ1-5; 10 positions agree with TRBD1. This CDR3 comprises 13 residues. V lost 6 bases to trimming and J lost 11 bases; unmatched junction nucleotides: 7. CDR1 and CDR2 from the germline V gene are MNHEY and SVGAGI. Here the CDR3 DNA reads TGTGCCAGCAGAAGACAGGGGGCTGAGGCCCAGCATTTT. Residues: CASRRQGAEAQHF.

The rearrangement links TRBV5-4 to TRBJ1-6; D might be TRBD1 (5 bases). V lost 1 base and J 9 bases, leaving 11 bases between the germline ends. Germline V gene sequence: CDR1 SGHNT, CDR2 YYREEE (reference sequence). This CDR3 contains 14 residues. The CDR3 region has the DNA TGTGCCAGCAGCTTGACAGGTCCTTTTTCACCCCTCCACTTT. Encoded protein: CASSLTGPFSPLHF.

The chain recombines TRBV18 with TRBJ1-4; D gene ambiguous. The length of the CDR3 is 14 residues. Deletions cut 4 bases from V and 0 bases from J, with 6 bases between. Germline V CDR1 and CDR2: KGHSH, LQKENI. CDR3 DNA sequence: TGTGCCAGCTCACTCAGGTCAACTAATGAAAAACTGTTTTTT. This codes for CASSLRSTNEKLFF.

The chain joins TRBV3-1 (or the pseudogene TRBV3-2) to TRBJ2-7, with 11 bases lining up with TRBD1. CDR1 LGHDT and CDR2 YNNKEL come from the germline V gene (reference sequence). CDR3 length equals 14 residues. Unmatched junction bases numbered 2, after V lost 5 bases and J lost 2 bases. The CDR3 loop reads CASSVDRGPYEQYF. The CDR3, as DNA: TGTGCCAGCAGCGTGGACAGGGGGCCCTACGAGCAGTACTTC.

This rearrangement joins TRBV5-1 to TRBJ2-5; TRBD1 or TRBD2 may be the D gene (6 bases each). The ends were cut back, 0 bases at V and 4 bases at J, with 16 bases in the middle. This CDR3 is 16 amino acids long. CDR1 is SGHRS and CDR2 is YFSETQ in the germline V gene. CDR3 sequence reads: CASSLVPGGQAETQYF. In nucleotides, the CDR3 is TGCGCCAGCAGCTTGGTTCCCGGGGGCCAGGCAGAGACCCAGTACTTC.

This clone was seen only a few times. The V gene is TRBV9, the J gene TRBJ2-1, with D possibly being TRBD2 (6 bases). The CDR3 contains 19 residues. Per germline, CDR1 SGDLS and CDR2 YYNGEE. Trimming took off 2 bases at V and 0 bases at J, with 21 bases between the two ends. The CDR3: CASSVLEDGFGGSYNEQFF. CDR3 sequence (DNA): TGTGCCAGCAGCGTCTTAGAGGATGGGTTCGGGGGCTCCTACAATGAGCAGTTCTTC.

The chain employs TRBV19 and TRBJ1-5; tentative D call: TRBD1 (6 bases). Trimming removed 7 bases from V and 4 bases from J, with 17 bases in between. CDR1 and CDR2 from the germline V gene are LNHDA and SQIVND (reference sequence). This CDR3 is built from 15 residues. This CDR3 is CASIADGGQNQPQHF. CDR3 nucleotide sequence: TGTGCCAGTATCGCGGACGGGGGCCAAAATCAGCCCCAGCATTTT.

This clone came up once. V is TRBV5-1 and J is TRBJ2-1; D is uncertain. V was shortened by 1 base and J by 9 bases, with 17 bases between the two germline ends. CDR1 is SGHRS and CDR2 is YFSETQ in the germline V gene. This CDR3 has 15 amino acids. This CDR3 is CASSLRRAIWGEQFF. Written as DNA, the CDR3 is TGCGCCAGCAGCTTGCGCCGTGCGATTTGGGGTGAGCAGTTCTTC.

The chain recombines TRBV28 with TRBJ2-7; 7 bases fit TRBD2. Germline CDR1 reads MDHEN; CDR2 reads SYDVKM. CDR3 length: 13 amino acids. The junction had 5 bases not matched to a gene; V was cut back by 6 bases and J by 3 bases. The CDR3 DNA is TGTGCCAGCAGGGGAGGGGTTAGCTACGAGCAGTACTTC. This codes for CASRGGVSYEQYF.

Only a few counts were recorded for this clone. The chain joins TRBV15 to TRBJ2-7, with a possible D match to TRBD2 (6 bases). V dropped 5 bases and J dropped 5 bases, with 16 bases sitting between them. CDR1 is LNHNV and CDR2 is YYDKDF in the germline V gene (reference sequence). This CDR3 region has 14 residues. The DNA of the CDR3 is TGTGCCACCAGCCATCGGCTAGCGATCGACGAGCAGTACTTC. Its protein is CATSHRLAIDEQYF.

The chain employs TRBV4-1 and TRBJ1-2; D uncertain. Trimming removed 0 bases from V and 6 bases from J, with 11 bases in between. Looked up from germline, CDR1 is MGHRA and CDR2 is YSYEKL. CDR3 length: 14 amino acids. The CDR3 region has the DNA TGCGCCAGCAGCCAAGATACTGGGGTAGATGGCTACACCTTC. It yields the protein CASSQDTGVDGYTF.

The gene calls are TRBV2 and TRBJ2-7, with a tentative D call TRBD1 (5 bases). V was trimmed by 4 bases and J by 3 bases, leaving 13 bases between them. CDR3 length: 14 amino acids. In germline, CDR1 is SNHLY, CDR2 FYNNEI. This CDR3 reads CASSVGQGLYEQYF. As DNA, the CDR3 is TGTGCCAGCAGTGTAGGGCAGGGCCTCTACGAGCAGTACTTC.

The V call is TRBV19, the J call TRBJ1-6; TRBD1 aligns across 7 bases. The CDR3 extends over 14 amino acids. Germline loops: CDR1 LNHDA, CDR2 SQIVND (reference sequence). V shed 6 bases, J shed 10 bases, and the junction held 9 bases outside the gene matches. The CDR3 coding sequence is TGTGCCAGTAGACACCGACAGGGCAACTCACCCCTCCACTTT. Its protein product is CASRHRQGNSPLHF.

This chain uses TRBV4-2 with TRBJ2-3, with 8 bases matching TRBD2. The germline V gene encodes CDR1 LGHNA and CDR2 YNFKEQ. Losses at the gene ends were 1 base for V and 4 bases for J; bases not matched to a gene: 7. The CDR3 spans 16 residues. The DNA of the CDR3 is TGTGCCAGCAGCCAAGCTCCCCCGGGGGGGTCAGATACGCAGTATTTT. Residues: CASSQAPPGGSDTQYF.

V is TRBV28 and J is TRBJ1-1; no definite D call. V lost 5 bases, J lost 0 bases, and 19 bases lay in between. The CDR3 sequence is 17 residues long. Germline V lookup: CDR1 MDHEN, CDR2 SYDVKM. CDR3: CASSQLIRRNMNTEAFF. CDR3 in DNA: TGTGCCAGCAGTCAGCTAATTCGACGGAATATGAACACTGAAGCTTTCTTT.

The J gene is TRBJ2-7, the V gene TRBV28, with 9 bases lining up with TRBD2. Trimming cost V 3 bases and J 5 bases; bases outside gene matches: 5. Germline V gives CDR1 MDHEN, CDR2 SYDVKM. This CDR3 contains 14 residues. The DNA of the CDR3 is TGTGCCAGCAGTTTCGGCGGGAGGGCGAACGAGCAGTACTTC. Its translation: CASSFGGRANEQYF.

The rearrangement uses TRBV13 and TRBJ2-7; weak D call: TRBD1 (5 bases). The CDR3 length is 14 residues. V lost 0 bases to trimming and J lost 6 bases, with 12 bases between them. CDR1 is PRHDT and CDR2 is FYEKMQ in the germline V gene (reference sequence). DNA for the CDR3: TGTGCCAGCAGCTTAGGCCTGGCAGGGCCCGAGCAGTACTTC. Protein product: CASSLGLAGPEQYF.

This chain links TRBV19 with TRBJ1-5; D is possibly TRBD1 (6 bases). Germline CDR1 is LNHDA and CDR2 is SQIVND (reference sequence). The V gene lost 6 bases and the J gene lost 0 bases, with 12 bases spanning the gap. This CDR3 contains 15 residues. CDR3: CASREDRSSNQPQHF. CDR3 bases: TGTGCCAGTAGGGAAGACAGGTCTAGCAATCAGCCCCAGCATTTT.